The T cell receptor beta chain under discussion was sequenced for a study of blood T cell repertoires in COVID-19. The overall study: Both acute and convalescent COVID-19 samples were obtained from the United States, Italy and Spain. T cells, B-cell-depleted T cells, or PBMCs provided the cDNA or gDNA that served as material.

In the authors' workflow: Using reference gene primer amplification, nucleated cell counts were estimated. Profiling relied on immunoSEQ multiplex PCR, and the TCRdb table lists in-frame clones only, not all of them. V and J calls and clone size are those listed in that table; D and trimming were worked out from the DNA. This table holds 200,000 to 300,000 clones, 70% to 90% found once. V was clipped by 4 bases and J by 5 bases, with 12 bases between them. The CDR3 has 14 amino acids. Looked up from germline, CDR1 is SGHRS and CDR2 is YFSETQ. This chain uses TRBV5-1 with TRBJ2-2; the D gene is possibly TRBD2 (6 bases). The receptor was isolated from a man younger than 45 with active or convalescent COVID-19. Sequenced material: peripheral blood. The CDR3 protein is CASSGSGLTGELFF. The CDR3 nucleotides are TGCGCCAGCAGCGGTAGCGGACTAACCGGGGAGCTGTTTTTT.